One and the same sample provided the 3 T cell receptor beta chains below, sequenced in a study of T cells in Graves' hyperthyroidism and ophthalmopathy. TCR beta CDR3 regions were amplified from RNA. During a first-round RT-PCR of the TCR CDR3, the HTBI primer set was used. TCRdb reanalysed the multiplex PCR reads using MiXCR and keeps one entry per CDR3 protein. Of approximately 360,000 distinct CDR3 sequences in the sample, less than 20% were seen once. The sample comprised blood. The receptors were sampled from a woman under 30 with Graves' hyperthyroidism that later progressed to Graves' ophthalmopathy.

This clonotype was counted at least ten times. This chain uses TRBV6-1 with TRBJ2-5, with D maybe TRBD2 (6 bases). The germline V and J ends were trimmed by 6 bases and 1 base, with 12 bases remaining between them. Per germline, CDR1 MNHNS and CDR2 SASEGT. The length of the CDR3 is 14 residues. CDR3 sequence (DNA): TGTGCCAGCAGCCTGGTTAGCGGCCAAGAGACCCAGTACTTC. It yields the protein CASSLVSGQETQYF.

This clonotype was detected many times. The chain has TRBV2 and TRBJ2-1; D uncertain. CDR3 size: 14 residues. Germline loops: CDR1 SNHLY, CDR2 FYNNEI. V lost 3 bases and J lost 0, with 6 bases in between. The CDR3 region is CASSDARSYNEQFF. DNA of the CDR3: TGTGCCAGCAGTGATGCTCGCTCCTACAATGAGCAGTTCTTC.

The chain carries TRBV6-1 and TRBJ2-2; TRBD1 agrees at 7 bases. V dropped 6 bases and J dropped 5; count of bases not matched to a gene: 3. Per germline, CDR1 MNHNS and CDR2 SASEGT. This CDR3 has 13 residues. The CDR3 loop reads CASSQQGTGELFF. CDR3 sequence (DNA): TGTGCCAGCAGCCAACAGGGGACCGGGGAGCTGTTTTTT.